The clone carrying this T cell receptor (beta chain) was picked up one time. These data come from a study of CD8 T cells in Susac syndrome. The CDR3 has 20 amino acids. V dropped 7 bases and J dropped 8 bases, with 38 bases sitting between them. The V gene's germline CDR1 is SGHAT and CDR2 FQDESV (reference sequence). After extraction with the RNeasy kit, roughly 0.45 to 1 ug of the RNA was reverse transcribed using random hexamers. TCRdb itself ran the immunoSEQ multiplex PCR reads through MiXCR, one entry per CDR3 protein. Of 80,000 or so distinct CDR3 sequences listed, about 94% were seen once; the top ten hold about 0.28%.

Sequenced material: CD8+ T cells from PBMCs. V is TRBV11-1 and J is TRBJ1-1; D is possibly TRBD1 (5 bases). The TCR sequence derives from a human donor in good health. CDR3: CASTETTSGGGIQFAPEAFF. CDR3 sequence (DNA): TGTGCCAGCACCGAAACTACATCAGGCGGGGGGATCCAGTTCGCCCCCGAAGCTTTCTTT.